What follows are 29 T cell receptor beta chains derived from one specimen sequenced in a study of blood T cell repertoires in COVID-19 (dated by TCRdb to 2020 to 2021). Libraries were constructed by the immunoSEQ multiplex PCR assay. TCRdb holds this immuneACCESS table with in-frame rearrangements only. Some clones are missing; in checked studies, unresolved V genes explain under half, and the rest has no known cause. The sample data list under 300,000 clones, and 86% of these were observed just once. The ten most abundant clones make up under 3.5% of the sample. Sequenced material: peripheral blood. All receptors derive from a woman younger than 45 with active or convalescent COVID-19.

The chain carries TRBV19 and TRBJ1-3, with TRBD1 matching 9 bases. The CDR3 has 14 residues. Trimming removed 5 bases from V and 4 bases from J; junction bases left unmatched: 3. CDR1 and CDR2 (germline): LNHDA, SQIVND (reference sequence). CDR3 protein: CASSYRGPGNTIYF. DNA of the CDR3: TGTGCCAGTAGTTACAGGGGGCCAGGAAACACCATATATTTT.

This clone was seen a single time. V usage is TRBV19 and J usage is TRBJ1-6, with D possibly being TRBD1 (6 bases). V was cut by 0 bases and J by 7 bases, with 10 bases left in between. The germline V gene encodes CDR1 LNHDA and CDR2 SQIVND (reference sequence). This CDR3 is built from 15 residues. The CDR3 DNA follows: TGTGCCAGTAGTATAGATCACAGGGAGAATTCACCCCTCCACTTT. Protein: CASSIDHRENSPLHF.

The genes are TRBV11-1 and TRBJ1-2; D may be TRBD1 (5 bases). V was clipped by 1 base and J by 4 bases, with 7 bases between them. The CDR3 has 13 amino acids. Per germline, CDR1 SGHAT and CDR2 FQDESV (reference sequence). The CDR3 DNA is TGTGCCAGCAGCTTAGACAGGACCTATGGCTACACCTTC. This gives the protein CASSLDRTYGYTF.

This clone showed up just once. Other nucleotide sequences in the sample specify the same CDR3. This sequence joins TRBV3-1 (or the pseudogene TRBV3-2) and TRBJ1-2; possible D gene TRBD1, 5 bases. V lost 0 bases and J 8 bases, leaving 13 bases between the germline ends. CDR1 is LGHDT, CDR2 YNNKEL, per germline (reference sequence). The CDR3 is 14 amino acids. The CDR3 DNA sequence: TGTGCCAGCAGCCAAGATTGGCAGGGTGGGGGCTACACCTTC. It is translated as CASSQDWQGGGYTF.

In this sample, this clone turned up once. The chain has TRBV24-1 and TRBJ2-1; possibly TRBD1 for D (6 bases). The CDR3 sequence is 18 residues long. CDR1 is KGHDR and CDR2 is SFDVKD in the germline V gene. V gave up 5 bases and J gave up 8 bases, with 27 bases separating them. CDR3 sequence (DNA): TGTGCCACCAGTGTTCCCCGGACAGCTTCGTTCGGTATAGATGAGCAGTTCTTC. As protein: CATSVPRTASFGIDEQFF.

The chain recombines TRBV6-1 with TRBJ1-2; TRBD1 might be the D (5 bases). The V gene's germline CDR1 is MNHNS and CDR2 SASEGT. The V end lost 2 bases, the J end lost 6 bases, and 10 bases lay between the germline ends. The length of the CDR3 is 13 residues. CDR3 sequence (DNA): TGTGCCAGCAGTGAATCAGGGATCCATGGCTACACCTTC. This codes for CASSESGIHGYTF.

V usage is TRBV6-1 and J usage is TRBJ2-2; 8 nucleotides match TRBD1. CDR1 MNHNS and CDR2 SASEGT come from the germline V gene. The CDR3 totals 17 residues. Germline trimming cut 2 bases from V and 1 base from J; bases unmatched to any gene: 6. The CDR3 reads CASSEYGQGMNTGELFF. As DNA, the CDR3 is TGTGCCAGCAGTGAATATGGACAGGGAATGAACACCGGGGAGCTGTTTTTT.

This chain links TRBV27 with TRBJ1-5, with D perhaps TRBD1 (5 bases). Germline CDR1 reads MNHEY; CDR2 reads SMNVEV (reference sequence). This CDR3 spans 13 amino acids. V gave up 8 bases and J gave up 5 bases, with 13 bases separating them. CDR3 DNA: TGTGCCAGCCGGGCAGGGTCCCATCAGCCCCAGCATTTT. Its protein product is CASRAGSHQPQHF.

The V call is TRBV29-1, the J call TRBJ1-1; D unclear. CDR3 length: 13 residues. Germline CDR1 is SQVTM and CDR2 is ANQGSEA. The ends were cut back, 3 bases at V and 3 bases at J, with 11 bases in the middle. DNA of the CDR3: TGCAGCGTTGAGGTGGCGAGGGACACTGAAGCTTTCTTT. Amino acids: CSVEVARDTEAFF.

The gene calls are TRBV10-1 and TRBJ2-3, with TRBD2 matching over 11 bases. Per the germline V gene, CDR1 is WNHNN and CDR2 is SYGVQD (reference sequence). Losses at the gene ends were 6 bases for V and 6 bases for J; bases not matched to a gene: 8. The CDR3 covers 15 residues. The DNA of the CDR3 is TGCGCCAGCAGCGTGACTAGCGGGGCAGCGGATACGCAGTATTTT. It is translated as CASSVTSGAADTQYF.

The rearrangement joins TRBV5-1 to TRBJ2-2; 9 bases map to TRBD1. Germline V gene data show CDR1 as SGHRS and CDR2 as YFSETQ. The trim removed 0 bases at V and 5 bases at J, leaving 2 bases unmatched. The CDR3 sequence is 15 residues long. DNA for the CDR3: TGCGCCAGCAGCTTGGGGGACAGGGAAACCGGGGAGCTGTTTTTT. Protein product: CASSLGDRETGELFF.

This clone was detected once. This sequence joins TRBV4-3 and TRBJ1-3; D is unclear. Germline CDR1 LGHNA, CDR2 YSLEER. With 0 bases removed from V and 1 base from J, the gap between germline ends came to 10 bases. The CDR3 has 16 amino acids. For the CDR3, the DNA is TGCGCCAGCAGCCAAGAGATTTTAGAATCTGGAAACACCATATATTTT. Translating gives CASSQEILESGNTIYF.

This chain links TRBV4-3 with TRBJ2-7; 7 bases match TRBD1. Germline CDR1 LGHNA, CDR2 YSLEER. There are 14 residues in the CDR3. Trimming took 0 bases from V and 3 from J; bases not matched to a gene: 2. The DNA for the CDR3 is TGCGCCAGCAGCCAAGAGTACAGGGGCTACGAGCAGTACTTC. Protein product: CASSQEYRGYEQYF.

As regards this clone: The identical CDR3 is also encoded by other nucleotide sequences in the sample. V gene TRBV4-3 combines with J gene TRBJ1-3; D not resolved. Germline loops: CDR1 LGHNA, CDR2 YSLEER. There are 16 residues in the CDR3. V lost 1 base to trimming and J lost 2 bases, with 12 bases between them. The CDR3 DNA reads TGCGCCAGCAGCCAAGGACCCCGAGGGACTGGAAACACCATATATTTT. The encoded protein is CASSQGPRGTGNTIYF.

This clone appeared once. V gene TRBV6-5 combines with J gene TRBJ2-7, with D possibly TRBD1 on 5 matching bases. The V end lost 6 bases, the J end lost 6 bases, and 21 bases lay between the germline ends. Germline loops: CDR1 MNHEY, CDR2 SVGAGI. CDR3 length: 15 amino acids. CDR3 in DNA: TGTGCCAGCAGCGATCACAGGTTTCGGGTGGGCGAGCAGTACTTC. This codes for CASSDHRFRVGEQYF.

The chain has TRBV27 and TRBJ1-6; a possible D gene is TRBD1 (6 bases). Trimming cost V 3 bases and J 10 bases, with 13 bases left between them. This CDR3 comprises 14 residues. Germline values: CDR1 MNHEY, CDR2 SMNVEV (reference sequence). The CDR3 sequence: CASSLERGGSPLHF. The CDR3, as DNA: TGTGCCAGCAGTTTGGAAAGGGGGGGCTCACCCCTCCACTTT.

The rearrangement links TRBV3-1 (or the pseudogene TRBV3-2) to TRBJ2-7, with 7 bases fitting TRBD2. Trimming at V came to 3 bases and at J to 3 bases, leaving 2 bases not matched to a gene. Germline V gene lookup returns CDR1 LGHDT and CDR2 YNNKEL (reference sequence). This CDR3 has 13 amino acids. Written as DNA, the CDR3 is TGTGCCAGCAGCCAGGGAGGGTTCTACGAGCAGTACTTC. Residues: CASSQGGFYEQYF.

This clone was seen a few times. This chain links TRBV2 with TRBJ1-1, with 8 bases identical to TRBD1. Germline V gene sequence: CDR1 SNHLY, CDR2 FYNNEI. J was trimmed by 1 base and V by 6 bases; bases with no gene match: 1. This CDR3 has 13 amino acids. The CDR3 DNA reads as TGTGCCAGCAGAGGACAGGGGAACACTGAAGCTTTCTTT. Its translation: CASRGQGNTEAFF.

The V and J genes are TRBV19 and TRBJ1-1; possible D gene TRBD1, 5 bases. Germline CDR1 reads LNHDA; CDR2 reads SQIVND (reference sequence). The CDR3 runs 14 residues. Trimming pared 1 base from V and 7 bases from J, leaving 13 bases between. CDR3 nucleotides: TGTGCCAGTAGTATAGTAGCGGGGGTGAGTGAAGCTTTCTTT. As protein: CASSIVAGVSEAFF.

The chain carries TRBV2 and TRBJ1-5; D gene uncertain. CDR3 size: 16 residues. V gave up 2 bases and J gave up 1 base, with 12 bases separating them. Germline loops: CDR1 SNHLY, CDR2 FYNNEI. The DNA for the CDR3 is TGTGCCAGCAGTGAAAGTCGGACTAGGAGCAATCAGCCCCAGCATTTT. Translating it yields CASSESRTRSNQPQHF.

The rearrangement links TRBV5-6 to TRBJ1-2; the match to TRBD1 covers 9 bases. J was trimmed by 6 bases and V by 3 bases; bases with no gene match: 9. This CDR3 contains 15 residues. CDR1 and CDR2 (germline): SGHDT, YYEEEE. CDR3 in amino acids: CASSWTGDRVDGYTF. The DNA of the CDR3 is TGTGCCAGCAGCTGGACAGGGGACAGGGTTGATGGCTACACCTTC.

This sequence joins TRBV7-9 and TRBJ1-2, with 12 bases identical to TRBD1. There are 15 residues in the CDR3. Losses at the gene ends were 3 bases for V and 3 bases for J; bases not matched to a gene: 2. Germline CDR1 is SEHNR and CDR2 is FQNEAQ (reference sequence). CDR3 DNA: TGTGCCAGCAGCTTCGGGACAGGGGGCCACTATGGCTACACCTTC. It yields the protein CASSFGTGGHYGYTF.

The rearrangement joins TRBV5-1 to TRBJ2-2; 7 nucleotides agree with TRBD1. The length of the CDR3 is 15 residues. V was clipped by 4 bases and J by 4 bases; unmatched bases: 7. Germline V gene lookup returns CDR1 SGHRS and CDR2 YFSETQ. DNA for the CDR3: TGCGCCAGCAGCACGACAGGGTCGAGCACCGGGGAGCTGTTTTTT. Protein: CASSTTGSSTGELFF.

The chain carries TRBV28 and TRBJ1-4, with 7 bases identical to TRBD1. The CDR3 extends over 14 amino acids. V lost 5 bases and J lost 5; bases outside the gene matches: 5. The germline CDR1 and CDR2 sequences are MDHEN and SYDVKM. CDR3 sequence (DNA): TGTGCCAGCAGTGAAGGGGGCGGCAATGAAAAACTGTTTTTT. Translated: CASSEGGGNEKLFF.

This clone was seen once. The CDR3 DNA is TGTGCCAGCTCACCACCCCGGGGGAACACTGAAGCTTTCTTT. Protein sequence: CASSPPRGNTEAFF. The rearrangement links TRBV18 to TRBJ1-1; unclear D gene. Trimming took off 0 bases at V and 1 base at J, with 6 bases between the two ends. Germline CDR1 is KGHSH and CDR2 is LQKENI. CDR3 length: 14 amino acids.

The chain links TRBV4-1 to TRBJ2-1; D remains ambiguous. The CDR3 loop spans 11 amino acids. The germline V and J ends were trimmed by 4 bases and 4 bases, with 2 bases remaining between them. Germline CDR1 is MGHRA and CDR2 is YSYEKL. CDR3 bases: TGCGCCAGCAGCCTATACAATGAGCAGTTCTTC. It is translated as CASSLYNEQFF.

The chain joins TRBV12-3 or TRBV12-4 to TRBJ1-2; no definite D call. The CDR3 sequence is 12 residues long. Trimming took 1 base from V and 4 from J, leaving 4 bases between them. CDR3 DNA sequence: TGTGCCAGCAGTTTAGATCTCTATGGCTACACCTTC. It codes for CASSLDLYGYTF.

This chain joins TRBV5-6 and TRBJ1-4; 9 bases align to TRBD1. There are 14 residues in the CDR3. CDR1 SGHDT and CDR2 YYEEEE come from the germline V gene. The trim removed 4 bases at V and 6 bases at J, leaving 4 bases unmatched. CDR3 sequence: CASSLQGADEKLFF. For the CDR3, the DNA is TGTGCCAGCAGCCTACAGGGGGCTGATGAAAAACTGTTTTTT.

The chain employs TRBV5-1 and TRBJ2-6, with unresolved D. CDR1 is SGHRS and CDR2 is YFSETQ in the germline V gene. The CDR3 covers 14 residues. Trimming stripped 9 bases from V and 1 base from J, with 11 bases between. The CDR3: CATKVQSGANVLTF. CDR3 nucleotide sequence: TGCGCCACCAAGGTACAGTCTGGGGCCAACGTCCTGACTTTC.